The sequence of this T cell receptor (beta chain) was determined in a study of OX40 agonist ivuxolimab in advanced cancers. Study-wide background: An anti-OX40 (CD134) antibody with agonistic activity, ivuxolimab, was administered to patients.

Sequencing was performed with immunoSEQ multiplex PCR; in TCRdb, only in-frame clones are kept and a portion is missing. The data show roughly 81,000 clones, approximately 85% seen once. From germline, CDR1 is SGHAT and CDR2 FQNNGV. The CDR3 totals 17 residues. Unmatched junction bases numbered 6, after V lost 5 bases and J lost 0 bases. On cycle 4 day 1 and cycle 7 day 1, as well as at baseline, blood was sampled. As concerns this clone: The antigen is not known.

General study points: Partial responders at 0.1-3.0 mg/kg had among the lowest clonal expansion.

V gene TRBV11-2 combines with J gene TRBJ1-6; 8 bases fit TRBD1. The clonotype comes from an adult with an advanced solid tumor such as melanoma, head and neck, liver or kidney cancer. Sequenced material: CD4+ or CD8+ T cells sorted from blood, taken in a trial of the OX40 agonist ivuxolimab. CDR3 DNA sequence: TGTGCCAGCAGCCTGACAGGGGCCCTCTCCTATAATTCACCCCTCCACTTT. This codes for CASSLTGALSYNSPLHF.